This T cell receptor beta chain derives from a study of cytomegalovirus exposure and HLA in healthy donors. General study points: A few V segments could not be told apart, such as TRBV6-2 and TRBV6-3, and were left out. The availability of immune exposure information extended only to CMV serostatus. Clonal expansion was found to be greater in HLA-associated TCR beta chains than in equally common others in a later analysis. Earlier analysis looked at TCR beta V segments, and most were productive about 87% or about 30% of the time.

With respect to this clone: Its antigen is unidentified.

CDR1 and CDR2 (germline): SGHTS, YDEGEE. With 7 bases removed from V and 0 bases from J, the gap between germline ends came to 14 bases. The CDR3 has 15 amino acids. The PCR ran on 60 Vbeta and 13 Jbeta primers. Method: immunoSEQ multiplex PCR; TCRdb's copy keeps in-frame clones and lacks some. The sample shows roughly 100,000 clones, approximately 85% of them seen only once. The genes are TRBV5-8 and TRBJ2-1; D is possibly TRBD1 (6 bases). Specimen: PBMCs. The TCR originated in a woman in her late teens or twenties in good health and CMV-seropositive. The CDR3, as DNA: TGTGCCAGCGGACGGGACATCGGCTCCTACAATGAGCAGTTCTTC. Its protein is CASGRDIGSYNEQFF.